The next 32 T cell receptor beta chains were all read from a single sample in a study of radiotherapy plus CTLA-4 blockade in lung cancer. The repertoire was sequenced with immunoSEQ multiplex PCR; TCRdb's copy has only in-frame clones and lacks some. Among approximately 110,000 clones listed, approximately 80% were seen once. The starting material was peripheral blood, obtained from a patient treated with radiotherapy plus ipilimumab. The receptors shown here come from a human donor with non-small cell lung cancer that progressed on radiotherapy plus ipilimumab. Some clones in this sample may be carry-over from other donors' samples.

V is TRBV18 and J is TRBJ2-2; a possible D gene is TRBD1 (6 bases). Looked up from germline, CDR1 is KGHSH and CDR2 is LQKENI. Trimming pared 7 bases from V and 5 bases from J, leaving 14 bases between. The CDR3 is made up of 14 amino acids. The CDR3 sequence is CASLGQILTGELFF. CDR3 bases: TGTGCCAGCTTGGGACAAATACTAACCGGGGAGCTGTTTTTT.

The CDR3 here is CASSPLDWDTDTQYF. CDR3 in DNA: TGCGCCAGCAGCCCCCTGGACTGGGACACAGATACGCAGTATTTT. The rearrangement links TRBV4-1 to TRBJ2-3, with D possibly being TRBD2 (5 bases). The CDR3 covers 15 residues. V lost 4 bases and J 2 bases, leaving 13 bases between the germline ends. Germline-derived CDR1 and CDR2 are MGHRA and YSYEKL.

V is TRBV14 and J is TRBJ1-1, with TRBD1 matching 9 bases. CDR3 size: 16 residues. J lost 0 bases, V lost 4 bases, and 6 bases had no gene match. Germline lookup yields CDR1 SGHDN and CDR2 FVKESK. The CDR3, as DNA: TGTGCCAGCAGCCGGGGGGGACAGGGCCTGAACACTGAAGCTTTCTTT. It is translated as CASSRGGQGLNTEAFF.

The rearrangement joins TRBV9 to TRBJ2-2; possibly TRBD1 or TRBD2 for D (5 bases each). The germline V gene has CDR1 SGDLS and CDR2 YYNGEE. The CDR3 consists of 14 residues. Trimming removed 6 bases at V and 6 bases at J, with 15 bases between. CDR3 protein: CASNRGLRPGELFF. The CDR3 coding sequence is TGTGCCAGCAACCGGGGCCTCCGCCCCGGGGAGCTGTTTTTT.

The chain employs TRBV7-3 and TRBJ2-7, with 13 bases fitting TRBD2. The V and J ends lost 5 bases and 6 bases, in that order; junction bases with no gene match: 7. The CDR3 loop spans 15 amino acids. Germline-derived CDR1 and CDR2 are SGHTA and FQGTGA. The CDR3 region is CASSPGLAGTSEQYF. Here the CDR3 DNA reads TGTGCCAGCAGCCCGGGACTAGCGGGGACTTCCGAGCAGTACTTC.

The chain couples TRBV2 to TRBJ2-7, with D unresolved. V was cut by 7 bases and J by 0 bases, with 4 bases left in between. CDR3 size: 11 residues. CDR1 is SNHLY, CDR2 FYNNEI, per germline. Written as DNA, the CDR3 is TGTGCCAGCACCCCCTCCTACGAGCAGTACTTC. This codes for CASTPSYEQYF.

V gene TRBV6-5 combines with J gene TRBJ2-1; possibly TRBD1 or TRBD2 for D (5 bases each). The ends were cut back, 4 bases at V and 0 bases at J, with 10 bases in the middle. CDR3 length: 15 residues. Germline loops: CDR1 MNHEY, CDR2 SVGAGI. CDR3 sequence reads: CASSWDPSSYNEQFF. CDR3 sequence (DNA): TGTGCCAGCAGTTGGGACCCGAGCTCCTACAATGAGCAGTTCTTC.

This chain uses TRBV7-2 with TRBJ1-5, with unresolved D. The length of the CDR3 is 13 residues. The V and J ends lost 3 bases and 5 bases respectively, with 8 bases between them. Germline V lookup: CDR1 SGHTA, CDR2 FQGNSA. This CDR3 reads CASSLNFDQPQHF. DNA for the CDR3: TGTGCCAGCAGCTTGAACTTCGATCAGCCCCAGCATTTT. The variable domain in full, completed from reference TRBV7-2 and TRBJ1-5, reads GAGVSQSPSNKVTEKGKDVELRCDPISGHTALYWYRQSLGQGLEFLIYFQGNSAPDKSGLPSDRFSAERTGGSVSTLTIQRTQQEDSAVYLCASSLNFDQPQHFGDGTRLSIL.

CDR3 in amino acids: CASSPEQIPYNEQFF. As DNA, the CDR3 is TGTGCCAGCAGCCCGGAACAAATCCCCTACAATGAGCAGTTCTTC. This rearrangement joins TRBV7-8 to TRBJ2-1; D is uncertain. The CDR3 runs 15 residues. Looked up from germline, CDR1 is SGHVS and CDR2 is FQNEAQ. Trimming removed 5 bases at V and 2 bases at J, with 13 bases between. Looking up the rest from reference TRBV7-8 and TRBJ2-1 gives the full variable domain: GAGVSQSPRYKVAKRGQDVALRCDPISGHVSLFWYQQALGQGPEFLTYFQNEAQLDKSGLPSDRFFAERPEGSVSTLKIQRTQQEDSAVYLCASSPEQIPYNEQFFGPGTRLTVL.

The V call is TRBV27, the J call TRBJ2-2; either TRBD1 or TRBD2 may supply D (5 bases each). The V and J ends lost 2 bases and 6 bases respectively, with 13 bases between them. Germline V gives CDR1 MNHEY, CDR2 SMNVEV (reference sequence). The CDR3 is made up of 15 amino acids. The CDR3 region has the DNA TGTGCCAGCAGTTTAAACGGGGCGTTGGCCGGGGAGCTGTTTTTT. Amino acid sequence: CASSLNGALAGELFF.

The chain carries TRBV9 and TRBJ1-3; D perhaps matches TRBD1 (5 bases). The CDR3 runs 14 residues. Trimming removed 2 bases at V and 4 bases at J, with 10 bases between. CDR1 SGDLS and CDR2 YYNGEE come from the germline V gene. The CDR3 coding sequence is TGTGCCAGCAGCGTCCCGGGGACCGGAAACACCATATATTTT. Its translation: CASSVPGTGNTIYF.

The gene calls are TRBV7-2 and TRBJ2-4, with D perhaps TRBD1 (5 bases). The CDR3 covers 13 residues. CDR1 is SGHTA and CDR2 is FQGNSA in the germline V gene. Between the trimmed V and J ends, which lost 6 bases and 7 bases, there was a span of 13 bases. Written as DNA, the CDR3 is TGTGCCAGCAGTCCAGACAGTCGCAACATTCAGTACTTC. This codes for CASSPDSRNIQYF.

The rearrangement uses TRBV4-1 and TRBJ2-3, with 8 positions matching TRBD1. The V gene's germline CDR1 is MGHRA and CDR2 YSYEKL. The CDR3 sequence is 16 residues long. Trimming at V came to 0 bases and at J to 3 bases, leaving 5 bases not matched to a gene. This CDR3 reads CASSQDRQGRTDTQYF. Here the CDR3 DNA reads TGCGCCAGCAGCCAAGACCGACAGGGGCGGACAGATACGCAGTATTTT.

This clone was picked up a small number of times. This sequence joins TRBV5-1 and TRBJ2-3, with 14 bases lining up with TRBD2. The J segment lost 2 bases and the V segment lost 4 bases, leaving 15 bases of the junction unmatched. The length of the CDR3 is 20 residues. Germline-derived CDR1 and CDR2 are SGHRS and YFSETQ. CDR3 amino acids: CASSLRGLAGAGQDTDTQYF. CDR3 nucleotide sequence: TGCGCCAGCAGCCTACGGGGACTAGCGGGGGCGGGGCAGGACACAGATACGCAGTATTTT.

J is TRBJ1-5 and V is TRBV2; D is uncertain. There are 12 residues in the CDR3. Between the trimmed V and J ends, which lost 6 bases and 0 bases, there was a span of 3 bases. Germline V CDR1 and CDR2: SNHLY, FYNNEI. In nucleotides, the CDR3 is TGTGCCAGCAGCGCTAGCAATCAGCCCCAGCATTTT. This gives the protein CASSASNQPQHF.

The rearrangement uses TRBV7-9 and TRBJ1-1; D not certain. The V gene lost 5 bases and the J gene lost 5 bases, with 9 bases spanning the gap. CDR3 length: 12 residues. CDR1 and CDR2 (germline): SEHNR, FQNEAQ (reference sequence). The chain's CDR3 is CASSPYSTEAFF. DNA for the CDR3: TGTGCCAGCAGCCCATACAGTACTGAAGCTTTCTTT.

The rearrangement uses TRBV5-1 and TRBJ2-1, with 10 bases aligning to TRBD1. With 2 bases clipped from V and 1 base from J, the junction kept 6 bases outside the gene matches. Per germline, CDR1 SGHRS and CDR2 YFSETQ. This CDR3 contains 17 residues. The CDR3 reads CASSFRTGGMSYNEQFF. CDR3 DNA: TGCGCCAGCAGCTTTCGGACAGGGGGGATGTCCTACAATGAGCAGTTCTTC.

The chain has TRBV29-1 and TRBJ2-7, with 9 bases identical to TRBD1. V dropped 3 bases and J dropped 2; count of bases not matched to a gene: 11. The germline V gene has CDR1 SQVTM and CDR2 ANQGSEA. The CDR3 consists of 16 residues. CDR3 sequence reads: CSVDGDGTGSTYEQYF. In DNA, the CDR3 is TGCAGCGTTGACGGGGATGGGACAGGGAGTACCTACGAGCAGTACTTC.

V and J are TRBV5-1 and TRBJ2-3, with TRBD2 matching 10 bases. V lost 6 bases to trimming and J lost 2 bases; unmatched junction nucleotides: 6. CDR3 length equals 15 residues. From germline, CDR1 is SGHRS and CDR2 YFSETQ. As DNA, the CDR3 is TGCGCCAGCAAAAAAAGCGGGGGGGTCACAGATACGCAGTATTTT. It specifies CASKKSGGVTDTQYF.

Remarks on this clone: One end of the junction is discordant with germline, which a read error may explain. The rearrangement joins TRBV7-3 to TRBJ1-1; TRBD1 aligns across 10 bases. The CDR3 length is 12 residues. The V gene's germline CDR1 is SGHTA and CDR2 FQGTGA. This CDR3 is CASSPPDRGLFF. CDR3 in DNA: TGTGCCAGCAGCCCACCAGACAGGGGGCTTTTTTTT.

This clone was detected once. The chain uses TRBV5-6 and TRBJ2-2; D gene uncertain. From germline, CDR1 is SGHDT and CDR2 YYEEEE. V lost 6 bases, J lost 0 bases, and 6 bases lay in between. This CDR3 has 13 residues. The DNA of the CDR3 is TGTGCCAGCAATAGACCGAACACCGGGGAGCTGTTTTTT. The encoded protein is CASNRPNTGELFF.

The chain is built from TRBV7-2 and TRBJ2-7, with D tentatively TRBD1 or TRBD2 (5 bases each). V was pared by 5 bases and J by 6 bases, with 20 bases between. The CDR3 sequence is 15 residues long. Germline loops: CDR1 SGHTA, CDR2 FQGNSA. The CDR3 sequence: CASSTIRGPSGEQYF. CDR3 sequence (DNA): TGTGCCAGCAGCACTATACGGGGCCCTTCGGGCGAGCAGTACTTC.

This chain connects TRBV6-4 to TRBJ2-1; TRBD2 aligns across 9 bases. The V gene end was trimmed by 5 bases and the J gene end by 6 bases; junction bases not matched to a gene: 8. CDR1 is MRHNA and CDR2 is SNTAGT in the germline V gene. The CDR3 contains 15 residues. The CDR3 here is CASSHLAGRFNEQFF. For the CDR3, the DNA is TGTGCCAGCAGTCATCTAGCGGGGCGTTTCAATGAGCAGTTCTTC.

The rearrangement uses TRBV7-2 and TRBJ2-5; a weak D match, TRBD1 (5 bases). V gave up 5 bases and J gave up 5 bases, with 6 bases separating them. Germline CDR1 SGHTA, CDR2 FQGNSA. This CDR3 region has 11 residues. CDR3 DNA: TGTGCCAGCAGCAACAGGGAGACCCAGTACTTC. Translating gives CASSNRETQYF.

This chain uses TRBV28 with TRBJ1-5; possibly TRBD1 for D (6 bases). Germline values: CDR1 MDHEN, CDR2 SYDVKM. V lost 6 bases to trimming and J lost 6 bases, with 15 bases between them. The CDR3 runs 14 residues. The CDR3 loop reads CASRRDRSGQPQHF. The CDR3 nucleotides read TGTGCCAGCAGACGCGACAGGTCTGGTCAGCCCCAGCATTTT.

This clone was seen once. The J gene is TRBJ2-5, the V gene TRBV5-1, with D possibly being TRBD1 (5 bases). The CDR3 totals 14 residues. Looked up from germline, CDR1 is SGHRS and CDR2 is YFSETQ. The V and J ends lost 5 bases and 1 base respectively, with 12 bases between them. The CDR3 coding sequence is TGCGCCAGCAGGGGTGGCAGGGCCCAAGAGACCCAGTACTTC. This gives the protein CASRGGRAQETQYF.

CDR3 DNA sequence: TGTGCCAGCAGAGGGCGGGGGGGCACAGATACGCAGTATTTT. Its translation is CASRGRGGTDTQYF. This chain uses TRBV5-6 with TRBJ2-3; TRBD2 aligns across 8 bases. J gave up 1 base and V 5 bases, and 3 bases lay outside the gene matches. CDR1 and CDR2 (germline): SGHDT, YYEEEE. The CDR3 consists of 14 residues.

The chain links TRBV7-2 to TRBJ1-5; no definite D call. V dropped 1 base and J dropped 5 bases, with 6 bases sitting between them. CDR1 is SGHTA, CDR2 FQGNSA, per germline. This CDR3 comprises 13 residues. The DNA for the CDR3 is TGTGCCAGCAGCTTAGAGGGATATCAGCCCCAGCATTTT. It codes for CASSLEGYQPQHF.

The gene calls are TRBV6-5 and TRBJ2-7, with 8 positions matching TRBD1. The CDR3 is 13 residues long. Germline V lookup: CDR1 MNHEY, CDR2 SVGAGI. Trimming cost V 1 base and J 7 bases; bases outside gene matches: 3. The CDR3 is CASSYYRGVEQYF. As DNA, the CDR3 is TGTGCCAGCAGTTACTACAGGGGGGTAGAGCAGTACTTC.

CDR3 region: CASSLRGWELFF. Written as DNA, the CDR3 is TGTGCCAGCAGCTTACGGGGGTGGGAGCTGTTTTTT. The chain employs TRBV5-4 and TRBJ2-2; TRBD2 might be the D (6 bases). The CDR3 contains 12 residues. Germline CDR1 reads SGHNT; CDR2 reads YYREEE (reference sequence). The ends were cut back, 2 bases at V and 9 bases at J, with 8 bases in the middle.

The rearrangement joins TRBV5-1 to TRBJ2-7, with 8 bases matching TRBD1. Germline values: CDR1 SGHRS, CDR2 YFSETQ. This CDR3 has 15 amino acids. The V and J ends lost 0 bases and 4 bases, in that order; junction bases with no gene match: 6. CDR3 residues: CASSLGQGARYEQYF. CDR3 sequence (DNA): TGCGCCAGCAGCTTGGGTCAGGGGGCAAGGTACGAGCAGTACTTC.

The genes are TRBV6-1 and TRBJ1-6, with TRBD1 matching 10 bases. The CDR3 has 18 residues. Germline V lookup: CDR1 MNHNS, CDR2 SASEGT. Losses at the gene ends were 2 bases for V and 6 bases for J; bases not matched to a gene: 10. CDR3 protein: CASSERPWTGGINSPLHF. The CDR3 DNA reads TGTGCCAGCAGTGAAAGACCCTGGACAGGGGGGATTAATTCACCCCTCCACTTT.